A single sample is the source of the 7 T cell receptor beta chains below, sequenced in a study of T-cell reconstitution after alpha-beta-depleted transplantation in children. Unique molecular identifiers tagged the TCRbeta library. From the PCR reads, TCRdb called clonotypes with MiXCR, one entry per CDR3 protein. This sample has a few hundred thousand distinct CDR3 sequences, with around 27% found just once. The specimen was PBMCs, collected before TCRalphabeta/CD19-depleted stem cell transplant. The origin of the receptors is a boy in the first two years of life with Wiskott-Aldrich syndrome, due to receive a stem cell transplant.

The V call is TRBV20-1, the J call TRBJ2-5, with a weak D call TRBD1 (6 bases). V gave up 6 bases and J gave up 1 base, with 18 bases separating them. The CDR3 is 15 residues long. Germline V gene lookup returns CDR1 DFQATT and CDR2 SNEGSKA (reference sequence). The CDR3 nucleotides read TGCAGTGCCCTCCATGGCAGGGGCATCCAAGAGACCCAGTACTTC. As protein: CSALHGRGIQETQYF.

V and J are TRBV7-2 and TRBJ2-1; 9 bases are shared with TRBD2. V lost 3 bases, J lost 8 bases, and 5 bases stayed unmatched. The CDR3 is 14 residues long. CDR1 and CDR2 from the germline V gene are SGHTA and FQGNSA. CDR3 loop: CASSLGLASDEQFF. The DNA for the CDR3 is TGTGCCAGCAGCTTGGGACTAGCTTCGGATGAGCAGTTCTTC. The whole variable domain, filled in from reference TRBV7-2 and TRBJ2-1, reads GAGVSQSPSNKVTEKGKDVELRCDPISGHTALYWYRQSLGQGLEFLIYFQGNSAPDKSGLPSDRFSAERTGGSVSTLTIQRTQQEDSAVYLCASSLGLASDEQFFGPGTRLTVL.

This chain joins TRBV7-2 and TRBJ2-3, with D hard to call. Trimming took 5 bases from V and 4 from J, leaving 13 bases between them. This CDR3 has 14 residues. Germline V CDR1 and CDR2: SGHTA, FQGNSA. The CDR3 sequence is CASSPPRSADTQYF. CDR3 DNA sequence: TGTGCCAGCAGCCCTCCTCGGAGCGCAGATACGCAGTATTTT. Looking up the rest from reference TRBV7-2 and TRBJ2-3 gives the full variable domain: GAGVSQSPSNKVTEKGKDVELRCDPISGHTALYWYRQSLGQGLEFLIYFQGNSAPDKSGLPSDRFSAERTGGSVSTLTIQRTQQEDSAVYLCASSPPRSADTQYFGPGTRLTVL.

The chain's CDR3 is CASGPRLAVSGELFF. The CDR3, as DNA: TGTGCCAGCGGCCCGAGACTAGCGGTCTCCGGGGAGCTGTTTTTT. J is TRBJ2-2 and V is TRBV5-6, with 9 positions matching TRBD2. The ends lost 7 bases at V and 6 bases at J; junction bases unmatched: 10. CDR1 and CDR2 from the germline V gene are SGHDT and YYEEEE. The CDR3 runs to 15 residues. Together with reference TRBV5-6 and TRBJ2-2, the CDR3 gives the full variable domain: DAGVTQSPTHLIKTRGQQVTLRCSPKSGHDTVSWYQQALGQGPQFIFQYYEEEERQRGNFPDRFSGHQFPNYSSELNVNALLLGDSALYLCASGPRLAVSGELFFGEGSRLTVL.

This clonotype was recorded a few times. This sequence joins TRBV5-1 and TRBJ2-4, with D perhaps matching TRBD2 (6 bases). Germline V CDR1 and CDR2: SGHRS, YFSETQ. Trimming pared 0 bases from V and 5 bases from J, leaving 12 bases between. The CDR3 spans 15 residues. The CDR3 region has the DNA TGCGCCAGCAGCTTGGCCGGGGGAAACCAAAACATTCAGTACTTC. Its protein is CASSLAGGNQNIQYF.

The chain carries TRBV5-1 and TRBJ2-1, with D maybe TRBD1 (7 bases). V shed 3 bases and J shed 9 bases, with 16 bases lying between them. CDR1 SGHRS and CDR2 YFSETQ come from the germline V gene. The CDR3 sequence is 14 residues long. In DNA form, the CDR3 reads TGCGCCAGCAGCTGGGGGGTGACAGGGACTGAGCAGTTCTTC. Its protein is CASSWGVTGTEQFF.

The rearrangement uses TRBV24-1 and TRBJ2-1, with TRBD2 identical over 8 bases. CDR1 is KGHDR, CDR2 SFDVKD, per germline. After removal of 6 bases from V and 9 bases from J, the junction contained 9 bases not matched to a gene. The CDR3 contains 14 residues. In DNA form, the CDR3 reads TGTGCCACCAGTATTAACGGGAGGGCTCCTGAGCAGTTCTTC. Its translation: CATSINGRAPEQFF.